This T cell receptor beta chain came from a study of blood T cell dynamics during melanoma immunotherapy. Specified time point: week 3, after first cycle of checkpoint inhibitor. The method was immunoSEQ multiplex PCR; TCRdb's version includes in-frame clones alone and lacks a portion of them. Among around 9,000 clones, approximately 90% were seen once, and the ten largest hold approximately 6%. Trimming left V 5 bases short and J 4 bases short, with 5 bases between. Germline V gene data show CDR1 as SEHNR and CDR2 as FQNEAQ (reference sequence). The CDR3 sequence is 11 residues long. This clone turned up a few times.

This material consisted of blood, taken from a patient treated with checkpoint blockade. The rearrangement links TRBV7-9 to TRBJ1-2; no firm D call. This TCR was sampled from a human donor with melanoma. The DNA of the CDR3 is TGTGCCAGCAGCGGCCGCTATGGCTACACCTTC. This translates into CASSGRYGYTF.